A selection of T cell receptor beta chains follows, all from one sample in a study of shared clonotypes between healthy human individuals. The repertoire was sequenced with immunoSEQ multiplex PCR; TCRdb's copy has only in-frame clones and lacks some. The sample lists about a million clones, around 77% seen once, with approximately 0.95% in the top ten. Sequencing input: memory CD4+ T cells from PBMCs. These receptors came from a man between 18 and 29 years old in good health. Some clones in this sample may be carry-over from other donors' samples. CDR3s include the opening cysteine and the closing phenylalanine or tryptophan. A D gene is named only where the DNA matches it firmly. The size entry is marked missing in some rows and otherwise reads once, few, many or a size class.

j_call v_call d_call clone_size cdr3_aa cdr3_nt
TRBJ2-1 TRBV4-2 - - CASSQGIQVGYNEQFF TGTGCCAGCAGCCAAGGGATACAGGTGGGATACAATGAGCAGTTCTTC
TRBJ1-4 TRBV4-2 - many CASSRNGANEKLFF TGTGCCAGCAGTCGCAACGGGGCTAATGAAAAACTGTTTTTT
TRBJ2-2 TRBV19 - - CASIQQGGAGELFF TGTGCCAGTATACAGCAGGGGGGAGCCGGGGAGCTGTTTTTT
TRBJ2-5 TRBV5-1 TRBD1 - CASSTDRGETQYF TGCGCCAGCAGCACGGACAGGGGGGAGACCCAGTACTTC
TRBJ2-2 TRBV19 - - CASSSPSRAGELFF TGTGCCAGTAGTTCCCCCTCTAGGGCCGGGGAGCTGTTTTTT
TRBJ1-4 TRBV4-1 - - CASSQDGRAREKLFF TGCGCCAGCAGCCAAGACGGAAGGGCGCGTGAAAAACTGTTTTTT
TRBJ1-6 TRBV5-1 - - CASSRSGTWNSPLHF TGCGCCAGCAGCCGAAGCGGGACCTGGAATTCACCCCTCCACTTT
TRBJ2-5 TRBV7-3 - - CASSLIEGQAQYF TGTGCCAGCAGCTTAATCGAGGGTCAGGCCCAGTACTTC
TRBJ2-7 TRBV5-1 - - CASSWQGLSSYEQYF TGCGCCAGCAGCTGGCAGGGCCTGAGCTCCTACGAGCAGTACTTC
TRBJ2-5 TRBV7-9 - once CASSSTGRGGTQYF TGTGCCAGCAGCTCGACAGGGCGGGGAGGGACCCAGTACTTC
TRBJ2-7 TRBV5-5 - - CASSGFRGNYEQYF TGTGCCAGCAGCGGCTTCAGGGGAAACTACGAGCAGTACTTC
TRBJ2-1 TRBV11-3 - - CASGSGLGDEQFF TGTGCCAGCGGATCGGGGCTCGGGGATGAGCAGTTCTTC
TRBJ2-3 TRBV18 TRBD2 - CASSPFLGAGGVDTQYF TGTGCCAGCTCACCTTTCCTCGGAGCGGGAGGGGTAGATACGCAGTATTTT
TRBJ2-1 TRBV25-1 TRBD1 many CASSALGQGEGNEQFF TGTGCCAGCAGTGCCCTTGGGCAGGGGGAAGGCAATGAGCAGTTCTTC
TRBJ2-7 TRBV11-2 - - CASSSGLGLYEQYF TGTGCCAGCAGCTCAGGATTGGGGCTATACGAGCAGTACTTC
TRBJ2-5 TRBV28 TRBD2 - CASSLPSGNRETQYF TGTGCCAGCAGTTTACCTAGCGGGAATAGGGAGACCCAGTACTTC
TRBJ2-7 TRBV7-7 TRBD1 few CASSYGQGGYEQYF TGTGCCAGCAGCTACGGACAGGGCGGCTACGAGCAGTACTTC
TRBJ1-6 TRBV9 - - CASSVVGARSPLHF TGTGCCAGCAGCGTAGTGGGGGCCCGGTCACCCCTCCACTTT
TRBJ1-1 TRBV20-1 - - CSAGLPGEAFF TGCAGTGCAGGGCTACCGGGGGAAGCTTTCTTT
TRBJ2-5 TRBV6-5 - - CASSTYRRDQETQYF TGTGCCAGCAGCACATATCGGCGGGACCAAGAGACCCAGTACTTC
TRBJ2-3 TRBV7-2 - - CASTTDGGTDTQYF TGTGCCAGCACCACCGACGGGGGCACAGATACGCAGTATTTT
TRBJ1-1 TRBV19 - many CASSIGRGNTEAFF TGTGCCAGTAGTATAGGTCGGGGGAACACTGAAGCTTTCTTT
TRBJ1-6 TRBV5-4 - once CASSLDRNSPLHF TGTGCCAGCAGCCTAGACAGGAATTCACCCCTCCACTTT
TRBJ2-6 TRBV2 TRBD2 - CASRGLAAGANVLTF TGTGCCAGCAGAGGACTAGCGGCTGGGGCCAACGTCCTGACTTTC
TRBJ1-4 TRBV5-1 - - CASSPGPGEKLFF TGCGCCAGCAGCCCCGGACCAGGTGAAAAACTGTTTTTT
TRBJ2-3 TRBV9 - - CASSHRDSTDTQYF TGTGCCAGCAGCCACCGGGACAGCACAGATACGCAGTATTTT
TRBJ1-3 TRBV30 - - CAWSVSGRSGNTIYF TGTGCCTGGAGTGTATCAGGCCGCTCTGGAAACACCATATATTTT
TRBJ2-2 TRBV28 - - CASSTLTGRELFF TGTGCCAGCAGTACCTTGACGGGCCGGGAGCTGTTTTTT
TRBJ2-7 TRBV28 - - CASSFLRYEQYF TGTGCCAGCAGTTTTCTTCGCTACGAGCAGTACTTC
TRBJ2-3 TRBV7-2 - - CASSLRETSTDTQYF TGTGCCAGCAGCTTAAGGGAGACGAGCACAGATACGCAGTATTTT
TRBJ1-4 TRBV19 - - CASSRAGDNEKLFF TGTGCCAGTAGTAGGGCAGGAGATAATGAAAAACTGTTTTTT
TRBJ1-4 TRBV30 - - CAWSWGGWEKLFF TGTGCCTGGAGTTGGGGGGGATGGGAAAAACTGTTTTTT
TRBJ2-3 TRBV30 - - CALTGEDTQYF TGTGCCTTGACGGGAGAAGATACGCAGTATTTT
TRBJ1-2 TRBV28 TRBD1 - CASSQTDRGRGGYTF TGTGCCAGCAGCCAAACAGACAGGGGGCGCGGTGGCTACACCTTC
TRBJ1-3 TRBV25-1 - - CASNPKWRYWRNTIYF TGTGCCAGCAACCCCAAGTGGAGATATTGGCGAAACACCATATATTTT
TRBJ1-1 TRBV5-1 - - CASSSASGGNTEAFF TGCGCCAGCAGCTCGGCGAGCGGTGGGAACACTGAAGCTTTCTTT
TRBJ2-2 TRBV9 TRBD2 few CASSVAPTSGRAGELFF TGTGCCAGCAGCGTAGCCCCGACTAGCGGGAGGGCTGGGGAGCTGTTTTTT
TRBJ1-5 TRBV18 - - CASSEQWYSNQPQHF TGTGCCAGCTCAGAGCAATGGTATAGCAATCAGCCCCAGCATTTT
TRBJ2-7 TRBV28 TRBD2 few CASSGTSETYEQYF TGTGCCAGCAGTGGGACTAGCGAAACCTACGAGCAGTACTTC
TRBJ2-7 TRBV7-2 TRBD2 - CASSLGTSGFTYEQYF TGTGCCAGCAGCTTAGGCACTAGCGGTTTTACCTACGAGCAGTACTTC
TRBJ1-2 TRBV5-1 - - CASSPPDFVGYTF TGCGCCAGCAGCCCGCCCGATTTTGTGGGCTACACCTTC
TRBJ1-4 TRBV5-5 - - CASSRFAGEKLFF TGTGCCAGCAGCCGCTTTGCCGGTGAAAAACTGTTTTTT
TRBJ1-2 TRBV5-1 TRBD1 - CASSTGGSSGYTF TGCGCCAGCTCGACAGGGGGCTCGAGTGGCTACACCTTC
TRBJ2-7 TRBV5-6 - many CASSFLYNPLDVDEQYF TGTGCCAGCAGCTTTTTATACAACCCCTTGGATGTCGACGAGCAGTACTTC
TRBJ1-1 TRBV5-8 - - CASSFQGIHTEAFF TGTGCCAGCAGCTTCCAGGGGATCCACACTGAAGCTTTCTTC
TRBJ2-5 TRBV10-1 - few CASSEAAGGGETQYF TGCGCCAGCAGTGAGGCCGCGGGTGGGGGAGAGACCCAGTACTTC
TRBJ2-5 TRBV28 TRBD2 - CASSSPGGETQYF TGTGCCAGCAGTTCCCCGGGGGGGGAGACCCAGTACTTC
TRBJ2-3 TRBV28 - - CASSLPTAILSTDTQYF TGTGCCAGCAGCCTCCCAACAGCAATTCTTAGCACAGATACGCAGTATTTT
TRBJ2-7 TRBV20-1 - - CSAWSHEQYF TGCAGTGCTTGGAGCCACGAGCAGTACTTC
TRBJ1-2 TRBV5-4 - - CASSLDGGANYGYTF TGTGCCAGCAGCTTGGACGGGGGGGCAAACTATGGCTACACCTTC
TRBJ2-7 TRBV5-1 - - CASSRGFGGHEQYF TGCGCCAGCAGCCGCGGATTCGGGGGACACGAGCAGTACTTC
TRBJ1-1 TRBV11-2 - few CASNVQGLNTEAFF TGTGCCAGCAACGTACAGGGATTGAACACTGAAGCTTTCTTT
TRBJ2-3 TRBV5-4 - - CASSRSGRGTDTQYF TGTGCCAGCAGCCGGTCCGGGAGAGGAACAGATACGCAGTATTTT
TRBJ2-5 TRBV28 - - CASSSAGQETQYF TGTGCCAGCAGTTCAGCAGGTCAAGAGACCCAGTACTTC
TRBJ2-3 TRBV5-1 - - CASSLGQAVRADTQYF TGCGCCAGCAGCTTGGGACAGGCCGTGAGGGCAGATACGCAGTATTTT